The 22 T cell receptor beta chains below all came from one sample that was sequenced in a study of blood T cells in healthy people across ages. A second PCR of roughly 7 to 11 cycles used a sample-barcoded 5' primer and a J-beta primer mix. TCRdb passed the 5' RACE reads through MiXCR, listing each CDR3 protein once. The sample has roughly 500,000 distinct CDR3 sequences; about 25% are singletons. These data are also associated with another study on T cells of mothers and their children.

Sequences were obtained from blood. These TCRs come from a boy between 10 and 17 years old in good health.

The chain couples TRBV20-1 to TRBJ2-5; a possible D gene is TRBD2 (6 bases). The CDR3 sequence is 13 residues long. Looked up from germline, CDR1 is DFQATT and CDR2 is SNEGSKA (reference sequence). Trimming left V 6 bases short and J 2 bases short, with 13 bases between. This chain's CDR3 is CSAPIGGQETQYF. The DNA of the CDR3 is TGCAGTGCCCCCATCGGGGGTCAAGAGACCCAGTACTTC.

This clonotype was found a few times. DNA of the CDR3: TGTGCCAGCAGCTCAGGGGTATATGGGCAGTTCTTC. It yields the protein CASSSGVYGQFF. The rearrangement links TRBV7-9 to TRBJ2-5; weak D call: TRBD1 (6 bases). The J call is in doubt because the DNA end fits TRBJ2-1 better. Germline V CDR1 and CDR2: SEHNR, FQNEAQ (reference sequence). There are 12 residues in the CDR3.

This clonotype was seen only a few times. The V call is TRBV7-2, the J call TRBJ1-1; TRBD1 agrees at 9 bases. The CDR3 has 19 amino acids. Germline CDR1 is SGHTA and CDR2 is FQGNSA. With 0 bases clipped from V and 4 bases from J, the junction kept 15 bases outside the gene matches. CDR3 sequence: CASSLAGYRGRPGGTEAFF. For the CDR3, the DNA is TGTGCCAGCAGCTTAGCCGGCTACAGGGGGCGCCCCGGTGGCACTGAAGCTTTCTTT.

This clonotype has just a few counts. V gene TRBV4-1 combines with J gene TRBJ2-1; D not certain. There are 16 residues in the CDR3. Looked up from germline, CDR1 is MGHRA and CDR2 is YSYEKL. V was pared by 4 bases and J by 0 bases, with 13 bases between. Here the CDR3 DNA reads TGCGCCAGCAGCCTTGGATGGCGGAGCTCCTACAATGAGCAGTTCTTC. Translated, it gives CASSLGWRSSYNEQFF.

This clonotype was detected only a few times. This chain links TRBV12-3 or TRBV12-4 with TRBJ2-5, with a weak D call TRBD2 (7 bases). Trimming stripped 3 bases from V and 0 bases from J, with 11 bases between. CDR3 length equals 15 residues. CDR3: CASSFWGGHQETQYF. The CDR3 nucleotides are TGTGCCAGCAGTTTCTGGGGGGGGCACCAAGAGACCCAGTACTTC.

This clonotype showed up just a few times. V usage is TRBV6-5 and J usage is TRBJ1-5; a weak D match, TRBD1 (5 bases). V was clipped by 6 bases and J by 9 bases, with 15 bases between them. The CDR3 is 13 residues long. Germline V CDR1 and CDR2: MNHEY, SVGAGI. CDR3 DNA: TGTGCCAGCAGCCCGGGGCCCCAGGGGCCCCAGCATTTT. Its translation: CASSPGPQGPQHF.

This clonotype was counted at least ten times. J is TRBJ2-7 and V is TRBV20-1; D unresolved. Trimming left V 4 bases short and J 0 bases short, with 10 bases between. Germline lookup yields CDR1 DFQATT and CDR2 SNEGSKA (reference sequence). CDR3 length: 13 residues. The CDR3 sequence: CSAKTPSSYEQYF. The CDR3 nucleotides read TGCAGTGCTAAGACTCCCAGCTCCTACGAGCAGTACTTC.

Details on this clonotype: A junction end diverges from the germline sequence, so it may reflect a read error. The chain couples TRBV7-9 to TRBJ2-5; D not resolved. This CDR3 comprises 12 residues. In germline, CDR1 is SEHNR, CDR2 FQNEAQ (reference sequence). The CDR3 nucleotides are TGTGCCAGCAGCCAAGATATAAATGAGCAGCTCTTC. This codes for CASSQDINEQLF. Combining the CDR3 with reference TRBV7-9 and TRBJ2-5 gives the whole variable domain DTGVSQNPRHKITKRGQNVTFRCDPISEHNRLYWYRQTLGQGPEFLTYFQNEAQLEKSRLLSDRFSAERPKGSFSTLEIQRTEQGDSAMYLCASSQDINEQLFGPGTRLLVL.

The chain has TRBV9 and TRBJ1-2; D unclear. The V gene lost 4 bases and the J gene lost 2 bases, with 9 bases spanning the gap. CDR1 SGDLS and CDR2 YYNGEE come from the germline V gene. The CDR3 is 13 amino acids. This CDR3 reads CASSQIGNYGYTF. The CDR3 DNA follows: TGTGCCAGCAGCCAAATAGGGAACTATGGCTACACCTTC.

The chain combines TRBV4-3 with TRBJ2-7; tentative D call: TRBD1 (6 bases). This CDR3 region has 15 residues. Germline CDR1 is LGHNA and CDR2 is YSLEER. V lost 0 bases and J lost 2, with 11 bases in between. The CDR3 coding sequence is TGCGCCAGCAGCCAAGATCAACAGGGCCCCTACGAGCAGTACTTC. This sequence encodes CASSQDQQGPYEQYF.

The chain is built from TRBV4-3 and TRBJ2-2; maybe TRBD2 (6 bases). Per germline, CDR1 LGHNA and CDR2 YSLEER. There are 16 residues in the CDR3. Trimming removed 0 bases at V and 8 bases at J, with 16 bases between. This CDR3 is CASSQDLNGGLGELFF. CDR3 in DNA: TGCGCCAGCAGCCAAGATCTTAACGGAGGGTTGGGGGAGCTGTTTTTT.

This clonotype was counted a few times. CDR3 loop: CASSQKATGLTADTQYF. The CDR3, as DNA: TGTGCCAGCAGCCAGAAGGCGACAGGCTTAACTGCAGATACGCAGTATTTT. V and J are TRBV3-1 and TRBJ2-3; tentative D call: TRBD1 (6 bases). Germline loops: CDR1 LGHDT, CDR2 YNNKEL (reference sequence). V was clipped by 3 bases and J by 4 bases, with 20 bases between them. The CDR3 covers 17 residues.

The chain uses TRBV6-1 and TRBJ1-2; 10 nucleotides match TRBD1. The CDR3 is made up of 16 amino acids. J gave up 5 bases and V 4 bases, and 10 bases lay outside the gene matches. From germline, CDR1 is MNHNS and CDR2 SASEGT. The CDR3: CASSGWTGGESYGYTF. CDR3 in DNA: TGTGCCAGCAGTGGCTGGACAGGGGGTGAATCTTATGGCTACACCTTC.

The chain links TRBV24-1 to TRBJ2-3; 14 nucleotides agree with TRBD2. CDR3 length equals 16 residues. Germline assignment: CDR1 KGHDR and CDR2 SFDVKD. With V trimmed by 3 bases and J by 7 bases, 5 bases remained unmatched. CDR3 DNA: TGTGCCACCAGTGATCGACTAGCGGGGGGGCCCAATACGCAGTATTTT. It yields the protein CATSDRLAGGPNTQYF.

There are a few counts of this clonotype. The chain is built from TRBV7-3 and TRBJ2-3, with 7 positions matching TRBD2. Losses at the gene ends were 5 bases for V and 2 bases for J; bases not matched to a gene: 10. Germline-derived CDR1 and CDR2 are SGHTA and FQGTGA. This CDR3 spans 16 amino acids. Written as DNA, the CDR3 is TGTGCCAGCAGCCCCGGATGGGCGGGGGACACAGATACGCAGTATTTT. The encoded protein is CASSPGWAGDTDTQYF. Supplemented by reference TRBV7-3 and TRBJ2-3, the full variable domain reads GAGVSQTPSNKVTEKGKYVELRCDPISGHTALYWYRQSLGQGPEFLIYFQGTGAADDSGLPNDRFFAVRPEGSVSTLKIQRTERGDSAVYLCASSPGWAGDTDTQYFGPGTRLTVL.

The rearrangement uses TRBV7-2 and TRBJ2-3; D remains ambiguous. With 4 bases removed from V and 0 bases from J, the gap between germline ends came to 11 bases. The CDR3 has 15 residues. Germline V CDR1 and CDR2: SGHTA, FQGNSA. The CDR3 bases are TGTGCCAGCAGCTCCCCACCCGGAAGCACAGATACGCAGTATTTT. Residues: CASSSPPGSTDTQYF.

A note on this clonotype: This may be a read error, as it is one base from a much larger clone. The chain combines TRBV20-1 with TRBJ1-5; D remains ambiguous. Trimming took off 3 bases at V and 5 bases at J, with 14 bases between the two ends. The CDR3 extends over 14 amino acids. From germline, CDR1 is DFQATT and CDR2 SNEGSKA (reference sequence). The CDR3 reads CSARPGGSDQPQHF. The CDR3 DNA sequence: TGCAGTGCTAGGCCTGGAGGCTCCGATCAGCCCCAGCATTTT.

CDR3 DNA sequence: TGTGCCAGCAGTGCTAACCTAGCGGTAGGAAGCTCCTACGAGCAGTACTTC. Protein product: CASSANLAVGSSYEQYF. The chain uses TRBV6-2 or TRBV6-3 and TRBJ2-7, with 7 bases matching TRBD2. Losses at the gene ends were 5 bases for V and 0 bases for J; bases not matched to a gene: 13. The CDR3 runs 17 residues. Germline CDR1 reads MNHEY; CDR2 reads SVGEGT.

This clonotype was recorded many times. This CDR3 reads CASSTSSGTPTEAFF. The CDR3 coding sequence is TGTGCCAGCAGCACCTCCTCCGGGACCCCCACTGAAGCTTTCTTT. The rearrangement uses TRBV9 and TRBJ1-1; perhaps TRBD1 as D (5 bases). In germline, CDR1 is SGDLS, CDR2 YYNGEE. The CDR3 loop spans 15 amino acids. Between the trimmed V and J ends, which lost 4 bases and 4 bases, there was a span of 17 bases.

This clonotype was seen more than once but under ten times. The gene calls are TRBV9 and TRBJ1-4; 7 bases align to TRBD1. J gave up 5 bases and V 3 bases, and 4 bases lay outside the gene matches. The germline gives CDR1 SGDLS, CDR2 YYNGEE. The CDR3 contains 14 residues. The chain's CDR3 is CASSAKQGNEKLFF. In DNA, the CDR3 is TGTGCCAGCAGCGCTAAACAGGGGAATGAAAAACTGTTTTTT.

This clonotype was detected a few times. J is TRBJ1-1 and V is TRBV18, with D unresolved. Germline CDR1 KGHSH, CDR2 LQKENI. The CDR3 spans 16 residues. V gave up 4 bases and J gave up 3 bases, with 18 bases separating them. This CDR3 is CASSLIPARADTEAFF. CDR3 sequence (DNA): TGTGCCAGCTCACTAATCCCCGCGAGGGCGGACACTGAAGCTTTCTTT.

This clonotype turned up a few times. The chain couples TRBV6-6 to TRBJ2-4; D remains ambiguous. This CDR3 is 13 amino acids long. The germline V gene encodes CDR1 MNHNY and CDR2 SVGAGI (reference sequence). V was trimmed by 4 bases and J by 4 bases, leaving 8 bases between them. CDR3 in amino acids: CASSLSSKNIQYF. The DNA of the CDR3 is TGTGCCAGCAGTTTAAGCTCAAAAAACATTCAGTACTTC.